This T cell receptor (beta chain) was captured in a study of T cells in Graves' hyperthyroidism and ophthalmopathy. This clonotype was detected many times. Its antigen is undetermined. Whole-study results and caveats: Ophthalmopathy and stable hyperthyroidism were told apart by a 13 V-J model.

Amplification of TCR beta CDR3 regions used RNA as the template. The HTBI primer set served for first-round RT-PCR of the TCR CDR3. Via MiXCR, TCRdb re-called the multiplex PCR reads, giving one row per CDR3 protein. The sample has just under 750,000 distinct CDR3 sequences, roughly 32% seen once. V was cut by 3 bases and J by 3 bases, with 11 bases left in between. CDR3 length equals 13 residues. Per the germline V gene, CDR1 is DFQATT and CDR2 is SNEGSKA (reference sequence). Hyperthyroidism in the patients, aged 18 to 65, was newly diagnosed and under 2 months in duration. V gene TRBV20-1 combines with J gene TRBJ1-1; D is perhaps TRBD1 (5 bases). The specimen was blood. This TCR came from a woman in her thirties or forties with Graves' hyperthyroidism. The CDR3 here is CSASRVGDTEAFF. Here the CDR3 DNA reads TGCAGTGCTAGTCGGGTGGGGGACACTGAAGCTTTCTTT.